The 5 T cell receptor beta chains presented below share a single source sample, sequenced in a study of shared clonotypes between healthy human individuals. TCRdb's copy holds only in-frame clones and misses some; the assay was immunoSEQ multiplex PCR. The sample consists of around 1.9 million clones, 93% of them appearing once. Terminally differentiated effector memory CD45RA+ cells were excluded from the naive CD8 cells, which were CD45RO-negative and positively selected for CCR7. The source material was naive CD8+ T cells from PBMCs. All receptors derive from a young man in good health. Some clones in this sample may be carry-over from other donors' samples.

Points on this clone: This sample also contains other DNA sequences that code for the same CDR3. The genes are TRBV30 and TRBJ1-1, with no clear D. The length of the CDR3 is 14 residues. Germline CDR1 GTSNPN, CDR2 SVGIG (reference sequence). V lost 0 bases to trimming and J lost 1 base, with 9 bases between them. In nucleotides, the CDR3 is TGTGCCTGGAGTGTATTAAAAGGGAACACTGAAGCTTTCTTT. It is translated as CAWSVLKGNTEAFF.

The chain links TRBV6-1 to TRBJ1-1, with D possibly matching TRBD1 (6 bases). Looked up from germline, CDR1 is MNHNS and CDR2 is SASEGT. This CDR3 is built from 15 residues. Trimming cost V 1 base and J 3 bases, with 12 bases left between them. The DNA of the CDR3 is TGTGCCAGCAGTGAAGTAGGGGGATGGGACACTGAAGCTTTCTTT. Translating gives CASSEVGGWDTEAFF.

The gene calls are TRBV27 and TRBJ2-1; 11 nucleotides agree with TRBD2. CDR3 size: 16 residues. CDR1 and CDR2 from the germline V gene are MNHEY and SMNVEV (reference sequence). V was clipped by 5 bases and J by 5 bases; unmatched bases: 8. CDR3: CASSPILAGGNNEQFF. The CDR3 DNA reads TGTGCCAGCAGTCCGATCCTAGCGGGAGGTAACAATGAGCAGTTCTTC.

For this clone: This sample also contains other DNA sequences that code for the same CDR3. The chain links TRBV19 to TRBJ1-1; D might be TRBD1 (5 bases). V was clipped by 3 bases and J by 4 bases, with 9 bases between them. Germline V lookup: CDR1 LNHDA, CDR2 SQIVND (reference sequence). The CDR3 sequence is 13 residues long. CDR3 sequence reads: CASSIRGGTEAFF. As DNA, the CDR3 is TGTGCCAGTAGTATTCGGGGGGGCACTGAAGCTTTCTTT. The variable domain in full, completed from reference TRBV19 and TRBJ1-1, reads DGGITQSPKYLFRKEGQNVTLSCEQNLNHDAMYWYRQDPGQGLRLIYYSQIVNDFQKGDIAEGYSVSREKKESFPLTVTSAQKNPTAFYLCASSIRGGTEAFFGQGTRLTVV.

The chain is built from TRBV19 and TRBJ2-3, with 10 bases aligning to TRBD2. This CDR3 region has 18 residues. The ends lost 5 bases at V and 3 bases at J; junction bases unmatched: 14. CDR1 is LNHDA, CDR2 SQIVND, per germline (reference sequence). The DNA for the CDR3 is TGTGCCAGTAGTCCTCAGCGGGAGGGCCTGGGATGGACAGATACGCAGTATTTT. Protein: CASSPQREGLGWTDTQYF.